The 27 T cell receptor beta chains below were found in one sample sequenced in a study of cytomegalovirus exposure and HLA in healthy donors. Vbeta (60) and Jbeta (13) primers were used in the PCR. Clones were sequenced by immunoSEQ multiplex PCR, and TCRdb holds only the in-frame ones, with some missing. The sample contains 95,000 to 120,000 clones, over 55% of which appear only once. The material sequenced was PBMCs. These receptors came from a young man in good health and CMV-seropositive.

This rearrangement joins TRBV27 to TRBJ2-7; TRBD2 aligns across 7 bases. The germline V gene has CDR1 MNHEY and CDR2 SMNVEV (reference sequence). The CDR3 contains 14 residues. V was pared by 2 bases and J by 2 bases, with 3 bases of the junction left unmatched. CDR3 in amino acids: CASSLGGGAYEQYF. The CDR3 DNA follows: TGTGCCAGCAGTTTAGGGGGGGGTGCCTACGAGCAGTACTTC.

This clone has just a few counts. In DNA form, the CDR3 reads TGTGCCAGCAGTTTTCAGACAGCCTTCTATGGCTACACCTTC. Encoded protein: CASSFQTAFYGYTF. The J gene is TRBJ1-2, the V gene TRBV28, with D possibly being TRBD1 (5 bases). This CDR3 comprises 14 residues. Trimming removed 3 bases from V and 4 bases from J, with 12 bases in between. Germline V CDR1 and CDR2: MDHEN, SYDVKM.

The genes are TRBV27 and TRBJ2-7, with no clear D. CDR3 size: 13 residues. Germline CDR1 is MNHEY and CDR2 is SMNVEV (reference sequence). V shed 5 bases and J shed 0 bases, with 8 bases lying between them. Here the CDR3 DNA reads TGTGCCAGCAGTCGCAGGAACTCCTACGAGCAGTACGTC. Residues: CASSRRNSYEQYV.

CDR3: CASSTSGDGGELFF. The CDR3 DNA reads TGTGCCAGTAGTACTAGCGGGGACGGTGGGGAGCTGTTTTTT. This chain links TRBV19 with TRBJ2-2; 9 positions match TRBD2. With V trimmed by 4 bases and J by 8 bases, 5 bases remained unmatched. CDR3 size: 14 residues. CDR1 is LNHDA, CDR2 SQIVND, per germline (reference sequence).

The CDR3 region has the DNA TGTGCCTTCGGGGGGGGGACCTACAATGAGCAGTTCTTC. It is translated as CAFGGGTYNEQFF. V is TRBV25-1 and J is TRBJ2-1; 8 positions match TRBD2. This CDR3 contains 13 residues. Germline V gives CDR1 MGHDK, CDR2 SYGVNS. After removal of 11 bases from V and 2 bases from J, the junction contained 5 bases not matched to a gene.

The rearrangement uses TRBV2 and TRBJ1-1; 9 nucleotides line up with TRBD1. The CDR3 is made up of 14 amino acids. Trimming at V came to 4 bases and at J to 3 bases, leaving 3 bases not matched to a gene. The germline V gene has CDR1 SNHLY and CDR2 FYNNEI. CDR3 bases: TGTGCCAGCAGTGGAGGGACAGGGCACACTGAAGCTTTCTTT. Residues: CASSGGTGHTEAFF.

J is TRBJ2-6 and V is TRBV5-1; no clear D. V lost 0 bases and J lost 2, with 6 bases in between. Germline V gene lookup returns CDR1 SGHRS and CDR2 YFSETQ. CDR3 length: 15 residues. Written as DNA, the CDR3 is TGCGCCAGCAGCTTGGTACAGACTGGGGCCAACGTCCTGACTTTC. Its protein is CASSLVQTGANVLTF.

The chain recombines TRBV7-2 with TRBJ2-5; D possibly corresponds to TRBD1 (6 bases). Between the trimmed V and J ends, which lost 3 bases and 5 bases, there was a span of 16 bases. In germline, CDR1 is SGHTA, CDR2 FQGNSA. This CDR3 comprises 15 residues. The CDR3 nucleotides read TGTGCCAGCAGCTTGAGTGGGGGCCTAGGGGAGACCCAGTACTTC. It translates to CASSLSGGLGETQYF. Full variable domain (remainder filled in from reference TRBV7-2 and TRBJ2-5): GAGVSQSPSNKVTEKGKDVELRCDPISGHTALYWYRQSLGQGLEFLIYFQGNSAPDKSGLPSDRFSAERTGGSVSTLTIQRTQQEDSAVYLCASSLSGGLGETQYFGPGTRLLVL.

The CDR3 sequence: CASSFRGNTEAFF. The CDR3 DNA sequence: TGTGCCAGCAGCTTTCGGGGGAACACTGAAGCTTTCTTT. The chain uses TRBV13 and TRBJ1-1, with D unresolved. The CDR3 extends over 13 amino acids. Looked up from germline, CDR1 is PRHDT and CDR2 is FYEKMQ (reference sequence). Trimming took 3 bases from V and 1 from J, leaving 6 bases between them.

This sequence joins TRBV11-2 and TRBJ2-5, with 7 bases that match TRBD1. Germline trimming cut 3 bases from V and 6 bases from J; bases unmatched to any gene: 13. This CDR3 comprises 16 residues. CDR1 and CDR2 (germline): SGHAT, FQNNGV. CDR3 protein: CASSFKGANTRKTQYF. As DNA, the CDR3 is TGTGCCAGCAGCTTCAAGGGGGCGAATACCAGGAAGACCCAGTACTTC.

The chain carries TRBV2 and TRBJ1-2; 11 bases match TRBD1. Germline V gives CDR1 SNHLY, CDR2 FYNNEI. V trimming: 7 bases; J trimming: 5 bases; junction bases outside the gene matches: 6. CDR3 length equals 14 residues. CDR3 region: CASKGTGGLYGYTF. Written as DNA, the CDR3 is TGTGCCAGCAAGGGGACAGGGGGGCTTTATGGCTACACCTTC.

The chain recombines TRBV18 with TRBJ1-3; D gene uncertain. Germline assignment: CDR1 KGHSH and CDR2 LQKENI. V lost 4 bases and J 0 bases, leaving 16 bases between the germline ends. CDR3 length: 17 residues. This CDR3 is CASSRATDNYSGNTIYF. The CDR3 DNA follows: TGTGCCAGCTCACGTGCGACCGACAATTACTCTGGAAACACCATATATTTT.

The CDR3 sequence: CASSEFTGGGKNIQYF. The CDR3 coding sequence is TGTGCCAGCAGTGAGTTTACGGGGGGAGGCAAAAACATTCAGTACTTC. The chain uses TRBV6-1 and TRBJ2-4, with 7 bases lining up with TRBD2. The CDR3 loop spans 16 amino acids. Germline values: CDR1 MNHNS, CDR2 SASEGT. Germline trimming cut 3 bases from V and 3 bases from J; bases unmatched to any gene: 8.

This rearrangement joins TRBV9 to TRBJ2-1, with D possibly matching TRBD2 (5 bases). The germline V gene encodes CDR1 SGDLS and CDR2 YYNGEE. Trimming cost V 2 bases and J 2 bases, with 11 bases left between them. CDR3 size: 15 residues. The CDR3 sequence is CASSVAGPAYNEQFF. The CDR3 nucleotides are TGTGCCAGCAGCGTTGCGGGCCCCGCCTACAATGAGCAGTTCTTC.

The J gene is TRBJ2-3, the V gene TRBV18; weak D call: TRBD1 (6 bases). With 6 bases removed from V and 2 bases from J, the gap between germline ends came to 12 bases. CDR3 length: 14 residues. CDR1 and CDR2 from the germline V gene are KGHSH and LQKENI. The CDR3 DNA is TGTGCCAGCTCCCTCGACAGGTCCACAGATACGCAGTATTTT. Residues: CASSLDRSTDTQYF.

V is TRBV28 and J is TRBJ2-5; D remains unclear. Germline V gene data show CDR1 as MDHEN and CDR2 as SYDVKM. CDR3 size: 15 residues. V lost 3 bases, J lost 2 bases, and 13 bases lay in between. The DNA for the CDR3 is TGTGCCAGCAGTTTTTCCGACACAATGCAAGAGACCCAGTACTTC. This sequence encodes CASSFSDTMQETQYF.

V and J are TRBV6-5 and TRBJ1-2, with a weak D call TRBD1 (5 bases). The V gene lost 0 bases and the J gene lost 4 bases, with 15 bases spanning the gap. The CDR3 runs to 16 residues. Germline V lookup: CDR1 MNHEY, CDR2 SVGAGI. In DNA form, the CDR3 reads TGTGCCAGCAGTTACTCGAACCGGGGAGGGGTCTATGGCTACACCTTC. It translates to CASSYSNRGGVYGYTF.

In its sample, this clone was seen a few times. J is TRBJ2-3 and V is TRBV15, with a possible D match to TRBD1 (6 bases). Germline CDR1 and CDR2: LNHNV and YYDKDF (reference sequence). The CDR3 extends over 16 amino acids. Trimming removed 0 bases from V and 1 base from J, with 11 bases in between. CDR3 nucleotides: TGTGCCACCAGCAGAGAGGGGGCACGCGGCACAGATACGCAGTATTTT. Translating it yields CATSREGARGTDTQYF. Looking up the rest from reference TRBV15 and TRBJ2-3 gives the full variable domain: DAMVIQNPRYQVTQFGKPVTLSCSQTLNHNVMYWYQQKSSQAPKLLFHYYDKDFNNEADTPDNFQSRRPNTSFCFLDIRSPGLGDTAMYLCATSREGARGTDTQYFGPGTRLTVL.

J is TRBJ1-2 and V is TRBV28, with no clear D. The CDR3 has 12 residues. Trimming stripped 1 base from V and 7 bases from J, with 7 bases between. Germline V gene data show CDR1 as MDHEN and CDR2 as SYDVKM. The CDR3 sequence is CASSLYLGGYTF. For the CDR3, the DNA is TGTGCCAGCAGTTTATATCTAGGTGGCTACACCTTC.

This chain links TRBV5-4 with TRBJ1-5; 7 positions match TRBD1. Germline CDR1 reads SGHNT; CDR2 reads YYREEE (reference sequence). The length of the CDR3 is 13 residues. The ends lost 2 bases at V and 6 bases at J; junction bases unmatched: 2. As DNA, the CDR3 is TGTGCCAGCAGCTTTCAGGGGGGTCAGCCCCAGCATTTT. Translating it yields CASSFQGGQPQHF. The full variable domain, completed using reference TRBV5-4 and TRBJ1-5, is ETGVTQSPTHLIKTRGQQVTLRCSSQSGHNTVSWYQQALGQGPQFIFQYYREEENGRGNFPPRFSGLQFPNYSSELNVNALELDDSALYLCASSFQGGQPQHFGDGTRLSIL.

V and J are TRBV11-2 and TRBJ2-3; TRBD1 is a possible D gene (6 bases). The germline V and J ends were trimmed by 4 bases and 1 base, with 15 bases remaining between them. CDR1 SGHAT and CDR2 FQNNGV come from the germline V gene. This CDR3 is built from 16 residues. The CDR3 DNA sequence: TGTGCCAGCAGCTCCATTTCGGACAGAGGCACAGATACGCAGTATTTT. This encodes CASSSISDRGTDTQYF.

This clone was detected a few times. Here the CDR3 DNA reads TGCGCCAGCAGCCAAGGCCCGTGGGCCTCTCAAGAGACCCAGTACTTC. Its protein is CASSQGPWASQETQYF. V usage is TRBV4-1 and J usage is TRBJ2-5; no firm D call. The CDR3 is made up of 16 amino acids. V was pared by 1 base and J by 2 bases, with 14 bases between. CDR1 is MGHRA, CDR2 YSYEKL, per germline.

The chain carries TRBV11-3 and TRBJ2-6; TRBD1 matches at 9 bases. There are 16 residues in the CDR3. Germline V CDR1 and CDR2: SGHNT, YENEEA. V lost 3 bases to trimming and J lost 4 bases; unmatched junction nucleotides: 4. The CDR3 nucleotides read TGTGCCAGCAGCTTTTACAGGGGGCGGGGGGCCAACGTCCTGACTTTC. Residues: CASSFYRGRGANVLTF.

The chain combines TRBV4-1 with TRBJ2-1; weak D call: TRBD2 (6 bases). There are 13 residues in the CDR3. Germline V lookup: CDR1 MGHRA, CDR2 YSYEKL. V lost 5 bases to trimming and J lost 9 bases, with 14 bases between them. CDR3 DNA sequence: TGCGCCAGCAGCTATCTGGGGGACTCTGAGCAGTTCTTC. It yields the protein CASSYLGDSEQFF.

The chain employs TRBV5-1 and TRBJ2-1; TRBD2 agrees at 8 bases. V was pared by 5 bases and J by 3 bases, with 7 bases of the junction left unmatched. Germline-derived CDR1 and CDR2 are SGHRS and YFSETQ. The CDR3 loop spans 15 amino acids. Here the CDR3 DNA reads TGCGCCAGCAGTCGACGGGGGGGGATCTACAATGAGCAGTTCTTC. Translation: CASSRRGGIYNEQFF. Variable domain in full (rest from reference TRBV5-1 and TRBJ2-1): KAGVTQTPRYLIKTRGQQVTLSCSPISGHRSVSWYQQTPGQGLQFLFEYFSETQRNKGNFPGRFSGRQFSNSRSEMNVSTLELGDSALYLCASSRRGGIYNEQFFGPGTRLTVL.

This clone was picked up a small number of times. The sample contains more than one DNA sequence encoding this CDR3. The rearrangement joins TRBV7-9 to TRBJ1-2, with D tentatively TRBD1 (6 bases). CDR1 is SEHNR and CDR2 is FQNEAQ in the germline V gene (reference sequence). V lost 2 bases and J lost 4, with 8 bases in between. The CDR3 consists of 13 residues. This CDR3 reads CASSLPGVYGYTF. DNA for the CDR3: TGTGCCAGCAGCTTACCAGGGGTCTATGGCTACACCTTC.

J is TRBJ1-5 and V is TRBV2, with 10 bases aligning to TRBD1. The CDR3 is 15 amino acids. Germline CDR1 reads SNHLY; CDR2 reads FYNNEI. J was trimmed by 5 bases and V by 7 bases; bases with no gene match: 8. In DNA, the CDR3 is TGTGCCAGCAAAACGACAGGGGGCGGAGATCAGCCCCAGCATTTT. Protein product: CASKTTGGGDQPQHF.